This T cell receptor (beta chain) was identified in a study of blood T cell repertoires in COVID-19. For the study at large: PBMCs, B-cell-depleted T cells, or T cells were the source of the cDNA or gDNA that made up the material.

Germline assignment: CDR1 SGHNT and CDR2 YYREEE (reference sequence). The V segment lost 4 bases and the J segment 7 bases; nucleotides outside the gene matches: 2. The CDR3 spans 14 residues. Original analysis: Researchers report that nucleated cell counts were estimated from reference gene primer amplification. The data were produced by immunoSEQ multiplex PCR, yet TCRdb's version contains in-frame clones alone and is incomplete. V and J calls plus clone size are reproduced from that table; the DNA served to infer D and trimming. The sample lists some 150,000 clones, 85% occurring once. This clone was counted only a few times.

The sequenced sample consisted of peripheral blood. This TCR came from a man in his fifties with acute or convalescent COVID-19. The V call is TRBV5-4, the J call TRBJ2-1; 13 bases match TRBD2. The CDR3 here is CASSRTSGRNEQFF. DNA of the CDR3: TGTGCCAGCAGCCGGACTAGCGGGAGAAATGAGCAGTTCTTC.